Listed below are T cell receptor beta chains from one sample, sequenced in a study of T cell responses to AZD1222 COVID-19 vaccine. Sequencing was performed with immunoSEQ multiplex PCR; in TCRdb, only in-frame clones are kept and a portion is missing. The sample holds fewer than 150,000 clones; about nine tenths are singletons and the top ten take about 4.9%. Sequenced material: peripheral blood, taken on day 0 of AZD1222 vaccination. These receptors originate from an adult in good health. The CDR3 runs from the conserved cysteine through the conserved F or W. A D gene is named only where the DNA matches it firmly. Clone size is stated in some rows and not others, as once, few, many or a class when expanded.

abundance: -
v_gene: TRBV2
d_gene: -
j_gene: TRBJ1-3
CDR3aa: CASSAAGVGNTIYF
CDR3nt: TGTGCCAGCAGCGCCGCGGGGGTTGGGAACACCATATATTTT

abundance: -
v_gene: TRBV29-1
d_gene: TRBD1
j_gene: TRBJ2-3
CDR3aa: CSVVGGQGFDTQYF
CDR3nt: TGCAGCGTTGTAGGGGGACAGGGGTTCGATACGCAGTATTTT

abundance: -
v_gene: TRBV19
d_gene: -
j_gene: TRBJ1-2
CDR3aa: CASSIYGVGYTF
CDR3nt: TGTGCCAGTAGTATTTATGGGGTCGGCTACACCTTC

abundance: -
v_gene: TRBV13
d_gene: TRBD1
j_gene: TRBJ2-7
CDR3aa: CASSDRQGVYEQYF
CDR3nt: TGTGCCAGCAGCGACAGACAGGGAGTCTACGAGCAGTACTTC

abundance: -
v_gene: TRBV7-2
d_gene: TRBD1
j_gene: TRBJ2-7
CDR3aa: CASSLVATGGAYEQYF
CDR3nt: TGTGCCAGCAGCTTAGTAGCGACAGGGGGCGCGTACGAGCAGTACTTC

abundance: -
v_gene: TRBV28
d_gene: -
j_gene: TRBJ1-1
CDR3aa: CASSFPGARAFF
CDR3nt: TGTGCCAGCAGTTTTCCGGGGGCGCGGGCTTTCTTT

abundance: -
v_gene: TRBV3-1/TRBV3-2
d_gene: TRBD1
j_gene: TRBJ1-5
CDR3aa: CASSPTRTGFSNQPQHF
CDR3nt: TGTGCCAGCAGCCCCACCCGGACAGGGTTTAGCAATCAGCCCCAGCATTTT

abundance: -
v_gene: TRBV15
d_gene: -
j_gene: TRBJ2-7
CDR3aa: CATSRDTSYEQYF
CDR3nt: TGTGCCACCAGCCGGGACACCTCCTACGAGCAGTACTTC

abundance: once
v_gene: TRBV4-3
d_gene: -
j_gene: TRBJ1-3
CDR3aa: CASSQDAGSWNTIYF
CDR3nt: TGCGCCAGCAGCCAAGACGCGGGCTCGTGGAACACCATATATTTT

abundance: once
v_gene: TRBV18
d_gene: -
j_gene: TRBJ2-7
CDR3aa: CASSPNPLFRVGGEQYF
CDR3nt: TGTGCCAGCTCACCTAACCCCCTTTTCAGGGTAGGAGGCGAGCAGTACTTC

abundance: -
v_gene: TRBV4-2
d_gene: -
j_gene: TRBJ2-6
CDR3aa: CASSQATVAGANVLTF
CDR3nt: TGTGCCAGCAGCCAAGCGACAGTAGCTGGGGCCAACGTCCTGACTTTC

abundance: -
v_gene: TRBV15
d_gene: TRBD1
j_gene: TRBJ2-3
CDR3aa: CATSRWTGSTDTQYF
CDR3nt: TGTGCCACCAGCAGGTGGACAGGGAGCACAGATACGCAGTATTTT

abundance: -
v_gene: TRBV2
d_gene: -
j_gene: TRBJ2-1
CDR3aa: CASNRDTNEQFF
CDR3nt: TGTGCCAGCAATCGGGATACAAATGAGCAGTTCTTC

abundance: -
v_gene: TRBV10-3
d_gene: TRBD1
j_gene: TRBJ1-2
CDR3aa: CAISGGDTNYGYTF
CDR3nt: TGTGCCATCTCAGGGGGGGATACTAACTATGGCTACACCTTC

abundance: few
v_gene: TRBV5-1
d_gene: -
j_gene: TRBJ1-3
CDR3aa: CASSRVGGSGNTIYF
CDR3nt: TGCGCCAGCAGTCGTGTCGGGGGCTCTGGAAACACCATATATTTT

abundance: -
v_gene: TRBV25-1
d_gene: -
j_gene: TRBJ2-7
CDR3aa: CASSEWAGYNEQYF
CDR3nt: TGTGCCAGCAGTGAATGGGCAGGGTACAACGAGCAGTACTTC

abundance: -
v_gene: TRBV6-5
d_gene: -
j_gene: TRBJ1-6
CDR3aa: CASSPRRGFSPLHF
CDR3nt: TGTGCCAGCAGTCCGCGCCGAGGGTTTTCACCCCTCCACTTT

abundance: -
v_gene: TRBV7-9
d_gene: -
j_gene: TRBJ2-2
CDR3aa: CASTLTGELFF
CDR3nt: TGTGCCAGCACTCTAACCGGGGAGCTGTTTTTT

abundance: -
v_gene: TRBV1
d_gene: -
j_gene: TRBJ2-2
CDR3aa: CTSTGEGVATGELFF
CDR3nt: TGCACCAGCACAGGGGAAGGGGTCGCGACCGGGGAGCTGTTTTTT